The present T cell receptor (beta chain) was sequenced within a study of T-cell memory formation after mild COVID-19. CDR1 SGHRS and CDR2 YFSETQ come from the germline V gene. This CDR3 contains 14 residues. V was trimmed by 4 bases and J by 4 bases, leaving 12 bases between them. TCRdb used MiXCR to reprocess the 5' RACE reads, holding one entry per CDR3 protein. The top ten clones hold roughly two fifths of a sample with about 90,000 distinct CDR3 sequences, approximately 15% of them seen once. Sequencing was carried out using PBMCs or a T cell subset sorted from them (not recorded which). The J gene is TRBJ2-1, the V gene TRBV5-1; the D gene is possibly TRBD1 (6 bases). The sequence derives from a man aged 18 to 30 who had mild COVID-19 (a few samples of this study predate the infection). Cell type and time point are not known. This chain's CDR3 is CASSNPRGYNEQFF. The DNA for the CDR3 is TGCGCCAGCAGCAACCCTAGGGGGTACAATGAGCAGTTCTTC.